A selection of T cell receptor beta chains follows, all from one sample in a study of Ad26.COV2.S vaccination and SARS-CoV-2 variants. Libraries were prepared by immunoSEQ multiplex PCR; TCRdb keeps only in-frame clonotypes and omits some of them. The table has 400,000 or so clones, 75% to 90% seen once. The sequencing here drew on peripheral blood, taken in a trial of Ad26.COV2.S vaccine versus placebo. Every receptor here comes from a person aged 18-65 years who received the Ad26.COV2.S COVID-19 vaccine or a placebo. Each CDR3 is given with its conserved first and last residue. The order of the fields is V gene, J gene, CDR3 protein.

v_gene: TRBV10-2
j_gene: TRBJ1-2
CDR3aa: CASSVEGLGYTF

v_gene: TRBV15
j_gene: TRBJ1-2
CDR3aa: CATSRRQGRGGYTF

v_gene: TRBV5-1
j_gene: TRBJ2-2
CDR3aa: CASSPFGPGELFF

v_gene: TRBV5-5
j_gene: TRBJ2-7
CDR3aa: CASSLWGGRAEQYF

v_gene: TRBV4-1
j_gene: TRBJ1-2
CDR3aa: CASSPRPGTGSYGYTF

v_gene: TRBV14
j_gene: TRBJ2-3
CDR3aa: CASSPRPSRGDTQYF

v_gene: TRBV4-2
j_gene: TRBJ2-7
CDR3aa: CASSQDQGRKIYEQYF

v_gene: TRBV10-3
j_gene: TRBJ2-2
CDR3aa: CAIGRQGGTGELFF

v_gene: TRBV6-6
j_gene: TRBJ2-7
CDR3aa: CASSYPSSYEQYF

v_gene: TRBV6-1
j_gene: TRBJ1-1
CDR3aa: CASSEEGGVNTEAFF

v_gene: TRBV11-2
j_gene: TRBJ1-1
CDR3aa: CASSFAGWGNTEAFF

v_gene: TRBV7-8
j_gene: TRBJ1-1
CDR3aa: CASSFRGNTEAFF

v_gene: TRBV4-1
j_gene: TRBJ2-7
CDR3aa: CASSQERQGDEQYF

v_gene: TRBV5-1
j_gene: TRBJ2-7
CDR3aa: CASSLAGQSKQYF

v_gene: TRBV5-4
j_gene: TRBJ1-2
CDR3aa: CASSFQGQRWGYTF

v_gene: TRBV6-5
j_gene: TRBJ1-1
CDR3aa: CASSYQGPGYVTEAFF

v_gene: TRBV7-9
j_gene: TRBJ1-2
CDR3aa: CASSLAAPNYGYTF

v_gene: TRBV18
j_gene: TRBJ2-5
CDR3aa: CASSLYIGEGETQYF

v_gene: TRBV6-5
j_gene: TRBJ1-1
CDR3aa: CASIRRGLGEAFF

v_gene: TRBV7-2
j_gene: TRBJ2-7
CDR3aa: CASSLRGEQYF

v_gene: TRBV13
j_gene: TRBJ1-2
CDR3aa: CASSFRGWNYGYTF

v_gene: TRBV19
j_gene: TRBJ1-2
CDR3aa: CASRPGGGELRYGYTF

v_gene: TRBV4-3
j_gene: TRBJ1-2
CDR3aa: CASSQDQAAGGPYYGYTF

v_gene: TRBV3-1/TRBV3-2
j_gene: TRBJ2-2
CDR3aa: CASSQEGGADTGELFF

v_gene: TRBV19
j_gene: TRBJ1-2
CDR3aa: CASSRLQGPANYGYTF

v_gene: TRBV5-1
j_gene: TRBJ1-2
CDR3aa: CASSLGENYGYTF

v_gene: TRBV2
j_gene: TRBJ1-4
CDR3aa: CASKTLGATNEKLFF

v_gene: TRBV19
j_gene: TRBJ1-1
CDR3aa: CASNPTVLNTEAFF

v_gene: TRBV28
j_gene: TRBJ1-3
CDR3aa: CASSILRKPSGNTIYF

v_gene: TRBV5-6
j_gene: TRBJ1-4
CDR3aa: CASSLYEGHNEKLFF

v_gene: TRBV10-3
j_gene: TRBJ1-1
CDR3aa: CAIRDSRNTEAFF

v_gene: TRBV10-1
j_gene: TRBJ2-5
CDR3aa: CASSEASAGETQYF

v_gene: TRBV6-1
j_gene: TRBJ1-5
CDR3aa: CASSEVDNQPQHF

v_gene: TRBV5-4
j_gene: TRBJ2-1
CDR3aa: CASTGESYNEQFF

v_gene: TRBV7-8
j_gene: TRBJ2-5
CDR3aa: CASSRPAPKETQYF

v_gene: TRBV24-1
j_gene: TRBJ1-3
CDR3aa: CATSDLGQGSGNTIYF

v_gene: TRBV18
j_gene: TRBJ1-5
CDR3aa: CASSLGQGVEWPQHF

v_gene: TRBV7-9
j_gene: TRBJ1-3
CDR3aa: CASSLEGSSGNTIYF

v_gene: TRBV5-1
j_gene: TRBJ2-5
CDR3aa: CASSLSLAEETQYF

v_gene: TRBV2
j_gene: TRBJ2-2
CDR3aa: CASRRTLSTGELFF

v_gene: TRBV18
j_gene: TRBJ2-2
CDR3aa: CASSEGPGELFF

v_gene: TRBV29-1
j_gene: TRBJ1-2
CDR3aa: CSVAPGTPYGYTF

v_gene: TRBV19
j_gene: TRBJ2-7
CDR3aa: CASSIEGQGYEQYF

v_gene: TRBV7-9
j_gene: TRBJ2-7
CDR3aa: CASSSTAFYEQYF

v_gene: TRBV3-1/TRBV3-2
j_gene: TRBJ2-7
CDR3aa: CASSRKFGQGGYEQYF

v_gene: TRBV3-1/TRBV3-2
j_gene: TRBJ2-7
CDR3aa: CASSQAGIGYEQYF

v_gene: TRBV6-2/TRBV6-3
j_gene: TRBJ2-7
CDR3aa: CASSYSEDRGLYEQYF

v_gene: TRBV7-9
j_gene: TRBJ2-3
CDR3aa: CASSPSGGNTQYF

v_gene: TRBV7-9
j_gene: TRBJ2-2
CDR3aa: CASSLNRGPAGELFF

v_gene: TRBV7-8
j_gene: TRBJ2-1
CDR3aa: CASSLVAGAKYNEQFF

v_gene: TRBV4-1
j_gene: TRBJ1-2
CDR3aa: CASSHGTGESNYGYTF

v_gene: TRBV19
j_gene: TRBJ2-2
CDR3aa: CATRRERTGGSGELFF

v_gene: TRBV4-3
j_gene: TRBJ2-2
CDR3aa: CASSQGAGANTGELFF

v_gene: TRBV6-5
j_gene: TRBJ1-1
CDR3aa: CASSSRTGGGNEAFF

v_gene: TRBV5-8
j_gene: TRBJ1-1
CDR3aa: CASSFGTLKFMNTEAFF

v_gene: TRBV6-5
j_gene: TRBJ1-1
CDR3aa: CASSPRTARNTEAFF

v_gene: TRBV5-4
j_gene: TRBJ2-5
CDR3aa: CASSLTGLAEETQYF